This T cell receptor (beta chain) originates from a study of blood T cells in healthy people across ages. Study results and limitations: Expanded clonotype shifts may have been confounded, as the donors had an unknown CMV status.

A sample-barcoded 5' primer and a J-beta primer mix were used in a second PCR of roughly 7 to 11 cycles. MiXCR, applied by TCRdb to the 5' RACE reads, yields one record per CDR3 protein. Of approximately 770,000 distinct CDR3 sequences in the sample, roughly 60% were seen once. The germline CDR1 and CDR2 sequences are SGDLS and YYNGEE. The CDR3 sequence is 16 residues long. With 3 bases clipped from V and 5 bases from J, the junction kept 10 bases outside the gene matches. This clonotype appeared a few times. The antigen is unknown. V usage is TRBV9 and J usage is TRBJ1-2, with TRBD1 identical over 10 bases. The sequenced sample was blood. The TCR originated in a man younger than 40 in good health. The CDR3 here is CASSESSGTGAYGYTF. The CDR3 bases are TGTGCCAGCAGCGAGAGTTCCGGGACAGGGGCATATGGCTACACCTTC.